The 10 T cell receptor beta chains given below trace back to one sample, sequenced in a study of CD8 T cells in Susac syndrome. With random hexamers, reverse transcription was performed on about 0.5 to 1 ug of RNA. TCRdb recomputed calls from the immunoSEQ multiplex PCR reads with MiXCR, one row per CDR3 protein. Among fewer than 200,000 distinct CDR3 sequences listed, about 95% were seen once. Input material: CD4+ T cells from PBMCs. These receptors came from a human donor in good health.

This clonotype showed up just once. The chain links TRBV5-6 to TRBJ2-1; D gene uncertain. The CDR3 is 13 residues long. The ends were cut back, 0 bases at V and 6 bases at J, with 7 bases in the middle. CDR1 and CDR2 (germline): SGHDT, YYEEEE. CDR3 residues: CASSLGGLNEQFF. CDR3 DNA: TGTGCCAGCAGCTTGGGGGGTCTCAATGAGCAGTTCTTC.

For the CDR3, the DNA is TGTGCCAGCAGTTTGCACCCGGGGGCTCAGCCCCAGCATTTT. It yields the protein CASSLHPGAQPQHF. The chain joins TRBV12-3 or TRBV12-4 to TRBJ1-5; tentative D call: TRBD1 (6 bases). V was shortened by 3 bases and J by 6 bases, with 12 bases between the two germline ends. The CDR3 covers 14 residues.

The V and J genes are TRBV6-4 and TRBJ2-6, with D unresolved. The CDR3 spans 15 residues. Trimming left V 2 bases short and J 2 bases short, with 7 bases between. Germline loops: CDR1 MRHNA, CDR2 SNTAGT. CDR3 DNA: TGTGCCAGCAGTGACAGGGCGGCTGGGGCCAACGTCCTGACTTTC. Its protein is CASSDRAAGANVLTF.

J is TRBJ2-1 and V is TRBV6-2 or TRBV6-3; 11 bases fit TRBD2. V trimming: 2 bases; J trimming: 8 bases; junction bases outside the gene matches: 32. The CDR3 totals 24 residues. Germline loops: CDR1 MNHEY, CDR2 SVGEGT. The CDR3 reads CASSYDIPGQGNYLAGGPYDEQFF. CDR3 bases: TGTGCCAGCAGTTACGACATCCCGGGACAGGGTAATTATCTAGCGGGAGGCCCCTATGATGAGCAGTTCTTC.

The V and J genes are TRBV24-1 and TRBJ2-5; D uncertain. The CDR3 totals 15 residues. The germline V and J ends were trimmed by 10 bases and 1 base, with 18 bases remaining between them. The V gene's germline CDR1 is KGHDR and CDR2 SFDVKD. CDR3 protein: CATGSRFGIQETQYF. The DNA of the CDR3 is TGTGCCACGGGGTCGCGTTTTGGAATCCAAGAGACCCAGTACTTC.

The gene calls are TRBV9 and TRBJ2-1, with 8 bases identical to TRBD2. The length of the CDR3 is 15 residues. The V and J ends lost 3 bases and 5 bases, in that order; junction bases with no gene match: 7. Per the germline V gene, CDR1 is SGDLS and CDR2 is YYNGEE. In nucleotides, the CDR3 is TGTGCCAGCAGCGAGAGCGGGAGCGGCCACAATGAGCAGTTCTTC. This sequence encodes CASSESGSGHNEQFF.

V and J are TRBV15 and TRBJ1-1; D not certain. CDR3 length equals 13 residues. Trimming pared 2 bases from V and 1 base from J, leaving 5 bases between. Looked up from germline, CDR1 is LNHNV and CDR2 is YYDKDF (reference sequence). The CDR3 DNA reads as TGTGCCACCAGCAGATCTGGGAACACTGAAGCTTTCTTT. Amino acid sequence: CATSRSGNTEAFF.

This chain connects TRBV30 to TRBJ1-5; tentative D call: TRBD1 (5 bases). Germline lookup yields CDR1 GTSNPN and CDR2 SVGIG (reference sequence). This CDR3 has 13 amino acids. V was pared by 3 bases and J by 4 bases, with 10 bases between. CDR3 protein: CAWRSGGNQPQHF. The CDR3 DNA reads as TGTGCCTGGAGATCCGGGGGAAATCAGCCCCAGCATTTT.

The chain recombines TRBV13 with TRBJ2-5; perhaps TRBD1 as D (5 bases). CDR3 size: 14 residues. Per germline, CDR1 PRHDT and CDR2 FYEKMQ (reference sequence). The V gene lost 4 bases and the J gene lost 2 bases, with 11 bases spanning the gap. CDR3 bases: TGTGCCAGCAGCTCCAGACAGAGACAAGAGACCCAGTACTTC. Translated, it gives CASSSRQRQETQYF.

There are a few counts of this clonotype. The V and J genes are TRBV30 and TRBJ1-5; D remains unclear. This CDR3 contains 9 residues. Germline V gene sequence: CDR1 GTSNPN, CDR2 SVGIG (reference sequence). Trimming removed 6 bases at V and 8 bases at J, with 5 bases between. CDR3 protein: CACCEPQHF. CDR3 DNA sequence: TGTGCCTGTTGTGAGCCCCAGCATTTT.